The next 9 T cell receptor beta chains were all read from a single sample in a study of T cells in localized non-small cell lung cancer. Sequencing was performed with immunoSEQ multiplex PCR; in TCRdb, only in-frame clones are kept and a portion is missing. The table has 45,000 to 60,000 clones, approximately 90% seen once; the top ten hold 2.5%. Material: PBMCs, obtained before any cancer treatment. These receptors were taken from a man aged 35 to 70 with stage II lung adenocarcinoma.

The CDR3 DNA sequence: TGCGCCAGCAGCAATCAGGGGGCCACAAATTCACCCCTCCACTTT. Its translation: CASSNQGATNSPLHF. This chain connects TRBV5-1 to TRBJ1-6; 8 bases are shared with TRBD1. This CDR3 has 15 amino acids. V dropped 4 bases and J dropped 7; count of bases not matched to a gene: 7. Germline values: CDR1 SGHRS, CDR2 YFSETQ.

The chain joins TRBV4-1 to TRBJ2-3; D uncertain. Germline CDR1 reads MGHRA; CDR2 reads YSYEKL. This CDR3 comprises 15 residues. The V end lost 4 bases, the J end lost 4 bases, and 15 bases lay between the germline ends. DNA of the CDR3: TGCGCCAGCAGCCTCCACCCTGAAGGAGCAGATACGCAGTATTTT. The encoded protein is CASSLHPEGADTQYF.

The chain carries TRBV6-5 and TRBJ1-5, with D unclear. Germline values: CDR1 MNHEY, CDR2 SVGAGI. The V end lost 0 bases, the J end lost 0 bases, and 0 bases lay between the germline ends. The length of the CDR3 is 13 residues. DNA of the CDR3: TGTGCCAGCAGTTACTCTAGCAATCAGCCCCAGCATTTT. This translates into CASSYSSNQPQHF.

The chain has TRBV10-3 and TRBJ2-7, with 11 bases identical to TRBD1. There are 12 residues in the CDR3. J gave up 5 bases and V 8 bases, and 2 bases lay outside the gene matches. Per germline, CDR1 ENHRY and CDR2 SYGVKD. CDR3 coding DNA: TGTGCCATCGGGACAGGGGGAAACGAGCAGTACTTC. It codes for CAIGTGGNEQYF.

The chain is built from TRBV4-1 and TRBJ1-2; a possible D gene is TRBD1 (6 bases). There are 14 residues in the CDR3. V lost 5 bases, J lost 1 base, and 11 bases lay in between. CDR1 and CDR2 from the germline V gene are MGHRA and YSYEKL. CDR3 residues: CASSVEQGNYGYTF. DNA of the CDR3: TGCGCCAGCAGCGTCGAACAGGGTAACTATGGCTACACCTTC.

The chain is built from TRBV25-1 and TRBJ2-5; a possible D gene is TRBD1 (6 bases). The CDR3 consists of 17 residues. CDR1 and CDR2 (germline): MGHDK, SYGVNS. Trimming left V 2 bases short and J 2 bases short, with 18 bases between. CDR3 protein: CASSEPGVRGWQETQYF. CDR3 DNA: TGTGCCAGCAGTGAACCAGGCGTCAGGGGCTGGCAAGAGACCCAGTACTTC.

The rearrangement links TRBV15 to TRBJ2-2; the D is unclear. The CDR3 loop spans 15 amino acids. V was clipped by 3 bases and J by 5 bases, with 13 bases between them. Germline CDR1 is LNHNV and CDR2 is YYDKDF (reference sequence). In DNA form, the CDR3 reads TGTGCCACCAGCAGCTTGTCTGCGGAAACCGGGGAGCTGTTTTTT. Its protein is CATSSLSAETGELFF.

The V gene is TRBV6-1, the J gene TRBJ2-5; D possibly corresponds to TRBD1 (5 bases). Trimming removed 2 bases from V and 3 bases from J, with 16 bases in between. There are 16 residues in the CDR3. CDR1 is MNHNS, CDR2 SASEGT, per germline. CDR3 protein: CASSELGRTTEETQYF. The CDR3 DNA sequence: TGTGCCAGCAGTGAACTCGGCCGGACAACCGAAGAGACCCAGTACTTC.

The rearrangement joins TRBV5-1 to TRBJ2-5; 7 bases are a match to TRBD1. Trimming took 5 bases from V and 2 from J; bases not matched to a gene: 9. The CDR3 has 15 amino acids. Germline CDR1 reads SGHRS; CDR2 reads YFSETQ. Written as DNA, the CDR3 is TGCGCCAGCAGACTTGGAGTGGGACAGCAAGAGACCCAGTACTTC. Residues: CASRLGVGQQETQYF.